This T cell receptor beta chain was identified in a study of early T cells in non-severe SARS-CoV-2 infection. Overall study context: Unsorted whole blood bulk RNA was sequenced, with unpaired chains. Study results and caveats: VDJdb-based matching was biased toward anti-spike CD8 responses and missed private and CD4 specificities.

Unique molecular identifiers were affixed to single, distinct cDNA molecules. TCRdb fed the 5' RACE reads into MiXCR, producing one record per CDR3 protein. The sample lists some 71,000 distinct CDR3 sequences; over 8% were seen once. The sample holds many counts of this clonotype. Its antigen is currently unknown. Germline CDR1 reads MNHNY; CDR2 reads SVGAGI (reference sequence). There are 13 residues in the CDR3. The V gene end was trimmed by 6 bases and the J gene end by 7 bases; junction bases not matched to a gene: 6. This sample comprised whole blood, obtained at baseline. This clonotype was obtained from an adult who was a healthcare worker with PCR-confirmed SARS-CoV-2 infection or an uninfected control (not recorded which). V and J are TRBV6-6 and TRBJ1-2, with 9 bases matching TRBD1. CDR3 loop: CASREIQGAGYTF. CDR3 nucleotides: TGTGCCAGCAGAGAGATACAGGGGGCTGGCTACACCTTC.